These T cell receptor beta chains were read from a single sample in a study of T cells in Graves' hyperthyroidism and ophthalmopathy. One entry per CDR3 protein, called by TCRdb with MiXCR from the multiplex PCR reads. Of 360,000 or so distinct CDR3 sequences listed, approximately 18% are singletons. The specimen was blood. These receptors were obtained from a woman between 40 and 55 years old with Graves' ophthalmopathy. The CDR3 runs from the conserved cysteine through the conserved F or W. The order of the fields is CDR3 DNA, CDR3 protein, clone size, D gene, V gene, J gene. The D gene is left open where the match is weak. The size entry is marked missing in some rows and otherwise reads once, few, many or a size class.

cdr3_nt: TGTGCCGCTACCGGGACTAGCGGGCCGAAGACCCAGTACTTC; cdr3_aa: CAATGTSGPKTQYF; clone_size: many; d_call: TRBD2; v_call: TRBV2; j_call: TRBJ2-5
cdr3_nt: TGTGCCAGCAGTATGCACGGAGGGCAGCCCCAGCATTTT; cdr3_aa: CASSMHGGQPQHF; clone_size: many; d_call: NA; v_call: TRBV12-3/TRBV12-4; j_call: TRBJ1-5
cdr3_nt: TGCAGTGCTACCCGTGGGGGGGCTAGCGGGAGACCTGGGGAGCTGTTTTTT; cdr3_aa: CSATRGGASGRPGELFF; clone_size: many; d_call: TRBD2; v_call: TRBV20-1; j_call: TRBJ2-2
cdr3_nt: TGTGCCAGCAGTCTAGGGGGCTTAACTGGGGCCAACGTCCTGACTTTC; cdr3_aa: CASSLGGLTGANVLTF; clone_size: NA; d_call: TRBD1; v_call: TRBV6-1; j_call: TRBJ2-6
cdr3_nt: TGTGCCTGGAGTGTATCGCAGGCAGGCTATGGCTACACCTTC; cdr3_aa: CAWSVSQAGYGYTF; clone_size: NA; d_call: NA; v_call: TRBV30; j_call: TRBJ1-2
cdr3_nt: TGCAGCGTGGCAGTCGACAGGTACCAGCCCCAGCATTTT; cdr3_aa: CSVAVDRYQPQHF; clone_size: many; d_call: NA; v_call: TRBV29-1; j_call: TRBJ1-5
cdr3_nt: TGTGCCAGCAGTTTAGAGCGGGAGGCCGGGGAGCTGTTTTTT; cdr3_aa: CASSLEREAGELFF; clone_size: many; d_call: TRBD2; v_call: TRBV2; j_call: TRBJ2-2
cdr3_nt: TGTGCCAGCAGCTACATGAGCGGGAGGGGGGAGCAGTACTTC; cdr3_aa: CASSYMSGRGEQYF; clone_size: NA; d_call: TRBD2; v_call: TRBV6-2/TRBV6-3; j_call: TRBJ2-7
cdr3_nt: TGTGCCAGCACCCACCCGGACAGGGCGGGCAATCAGCCCCAGCATTTT; cdr3_aa: CASTHPDRAGNQPQHF; clone_size: NA; d_call: TRBD1; v_call: TRBV12-3/TRBV12-4; j_call: TRBJ1-5
cdr3_nt: TGTGCCAGCAGTTTGGGCAGCTACAACTATGGCTACACCTTC; cdr3_aa: CASSLGSYNYGYTF; clone_size: many; d_call: NA; v_call: TRBV28; j_call: TRBJ1-2
cdr3_nt: TGTGCCAGCAGCCCCCGAGCCCAGGGCGGGAGCACAGATACGCAGTATTTT; cdr3_aa: CASSPRAQGGSTDTQYF; clone_size: few; d_call: NA; v_call: TRBV11-2; j_call: TRBJ2-3
cdr3_nt: TGTGCCAGCAGTTACTCGATACGGGAGGGAGAGCAGTACTTC; cdr3_aa: CASSYSIREGEQYF; clone_size: many; d_call: TRBD2; v_call: TRBV6-5; j_call: TRBJ2-7
cdr3_nt: TGCGCCAGCAGCTTCCATAGCCCACAGGGGGAAGCTTTCTTT; cdr3_aa: CASSFHSPQGEAFF; clone_size: NA; d_call: TRBD1; v_call: TRBV5-1; j_call: TRBJ1-1
cdr3_nt: TGTGCCAGCAGTTTCCTAGCGCGAATGGATACGACTAGCACAGATACGCAGTATTTT; cdr3_aa: CASSFLARMDTTSTDTQYF; clone_size: many; d_call: NA; v_call: TRBV28; j_call: TRBJ2-3
cdr3_nt: TGTGCCAGCAGTTTTGTGAGGAACACTGAAGCTTTCTTT; cdr3_aa: CASSFVRNTEAFF; clone_size: many; d_call: NA; v_call: TRBV12-3/TRBV12-4; j_call: TRBJ1-1
cdr3_nt: TGCGCCAGCAGCTTGGCCGGGCGTGTGCGTTCACCCCTCCACTTT; cdr3_aa: CASSLAGRVRSPLHF; clone_size: few; d_call: NA; v_call: TRBV5-1; j_call: TRBJ1-6
cdr3_nt: TGTGCCAGCACCTTGGGGGGTGGCTATGGCTACAACTTC; cdr3_aa: CASTLGGGYGYNF; clone_size: once; d_call: NA; v_call: TRBV28; j_call: TRBJ1-2
cdr3_nt: TGTGCCTGGAGGGAGACTAGCGGGAGCTCCTACGAGCAGTACTTC; cdr3_aa: CAWRETSGSSYEQYF; clone_size: NA; d_call: TRBD2; v_call: TRBV30; j_call: TRBJ2-7
cdr3_nt: TGTGCCAGCAGTTTTTGGGGGAGGACTGAAGCTTTCTTT; cdr3_aa: CASSFWGRTEAFF; clone_size: many; d_call: NA; v_call: TRBV28; j_call: TRBJ1-1
cdr3_nt: TGCGCCAGCAGCTTGGGGCAGATAAACTACGAGCAGTACTTC; cdr3_aa: CASSLGQINYEQYF; clone_size: many; d_call: NA; v_call: TRBV5-1; j_call: TRBJ2-7
cdr3_nt: TGTGCCAGCAGCTTACCAGGACAGGGGCGACCCTACGAGCAGTACTTC; cdr3_aa: CASSLPGQGRPYEQYF; clone_size: many; d_call: TRBD1; v_call: TRBV7-9; j_call: TRBJ2-7
cdr3_nt: TGTGCCAGCAGCCGCCCACGGGGAGGGGAGCAGTTCTTC; cdr3_aa: CASSRPRGGEQFF; clone_size: many; d_call: TRBD2; v_call: TRBV28; j_call: TRBJ2-1
cdr3_nt: TGCGCCAGCAGCTTGGAGGTTGACGGTGCGGGCTACACCTTC; cdr3_aa: CASSLEVDGAGYTF; clone_size: many; d_call: NA; v_call: TRBV5-1; j_call: TRBJ1-2
cdr3_nt: TGTGCCAGCAGCTTAGTAGGACTGGACATCTCGAACACTGAAGCTTTCTTT; cdr3_aa: CASSLVGLDISNTEAFF; clone_size: NA; d_call: NA; v_call: TRBV11-2; j_call: TRBJ1-1
cdr3_nt: TGTGCCAGCAGTCAAGCCGGACCCGATGACGAGCAGTACTTC; cdr3_aa: CASSQAGPDDEQYF; clone_size: many; d_call: NA; v_call: TRBV5-6; j_call: TRBJ2-7
cdr3_nt: TGTGCCAGCAGCCGGACTTTCGGGGAGACCCAGTACTTC; cdr3_aa: CASSRTFGETQYF; clone_size: NA; d_call: NA; v_call: TRBV6-2/TRBV6-3; j_call: TRBJ2-5
cdr3_nt: TGTGCCAGCAGTTCCACGGGACTAGGAGGCGGGGAGCTGTTTTTT; cdr3_aa: CASSSTGLGGGELFF; clone_size: many; d_call: TRBD2; v_call: TRBV6-2/TRBV6-3; j_call: TRBJ2-2
cdr3_nt: TGCGCCAGCAGCCAAGATCCGGGCCAGTTGGGCTACACCTTC; cdr3_aa: CASSQDPGQLGYTF; clone_size: many; d_call: NA; v_call: TRBV4-1; j_call: TRBJ1-2
cdr3_nt: TGTGCCAGCAGCTTGGGCAGGGTCCCTGAAGCTTTCTTT; cdr3_aa: CASSLGRVPEAFF; clone_size: many; d_call: NA; v_call: TRBV5-6; j_call: TRBJ1-1
cdr3_nt: TGTGCCAGCAGGCACAGGGGAGTCCATTCACCCCTCCACTTT; cdr3_aa: CASRHRGVHSPLHF; clone_size: few; d_call: TRBD1; v_call: TRBV28; j_call: TRBJ1-6
cdr3_nt: TGTGCCAGCAGCTTAGAAGTAGCGGGAGGGCAGTACTTC; cdr3_aa: CASSLEVAGGQYF; clone_size: many; d_call: TRBD2; v_call: TRBV7-9; j_call: TRBJ2-7
cdr3_nt: TGTGCCAGCTCACCAGTGGTAGGACGTACGAACACCGGGGAGCTGTTTTTT; cdr3_aa: CASSPVVGRTNTGELFF; clone_size: many; d_call: NA; v_call: TRBV18; j_call: TRBJ2-2
cdr3_nt: TGCGCCAGCAGCGCCCTCTCCGGGACAGCATTACCCGGGGAGCTGTTTTTT; cdr3_aa: CASSALSGTALPGELFF; clone_size: many; d_call: TRBD1; v_call: TRBV5-1; j_call: TRBJ2-2
cdr3_nt: TGCAGTGCCGGAGTCAGGGACAGGGGGGACGAGCAGTACTTC; cdr3_aa: CSAGVRDRGDEQYF; clone_size: many; d_call: TRBD1; v_call: TRBV20-1; j_call: TRBJ2-7
cdr3_nt: TGTGCCAGCAGCCTAATAGCGGGGCAAGAGACCCAGTACTTC; cdr3_aa: CASSLIAGQETQYF; clone_size: many; d_call: TRBD2; v_call: TRBV7-2; j_call: TRBJ2-5
cdr3_nt: TGTGCCAGCACCGCGGGGAAACAGGGGGGGTCCTACGAGCAGTACTTC; cdr3_aa: CASTAGKQGGSYEQYF; clone_size: many; d_call: NA; v_call: TRBV11-1; j_call: TRBJ2-7
cdr3_nt: TGTGCCAGCAGCCAAGAACGACCAACCCAAGAGACCCAGTACTTC; cdr3_aa: CASSQERPTQETQYF; clone_size: NA; d_call: NA; v_call: TRBV3-1; j_call: TRBJ2-5
cdr3_nt: TGTGCCAGCTGCCTCGGGACAGCCTACGAGCAGTACTTC; cdr3_aa: CASCLGTAYEQYF; clone_size: many; d_call: TRBD1; v_call: TRBV11-2; j_call: TRBJ2-7
cdr3_nt: TGTGCCAGCAGCTTACCGGCTAGCGGCCACTACGAGCAGTACTTC; cdr3_aa: CASSLPASGHYEQYF; clone_size: many; d_call: TRBD2; v_call: TRBV7-8; j_call: TRBJ2-7
cdr3_nt: TGTGCCAGCAGCCAATCGGGGTTCGAGCAGTACTTC; cdr3_aa: CASSQSGFEQYF; clone_size: many; d_call: NA; v_call: TRBV3-1; j_call: TRBJ2-7
cdr3_nt: TGTGCCTGGGAACAGGGAGGGACTGAAGCTTTCTTT; cdr3_aa: CAWEQGGTEAFF; clone_size: many; d_call: NA; v_call: TRBV30; j_call: TRBJ1-1
cdr3_nt: TGTGCCAGCACCCAAAACAGGGGCACTGAAGCTTTCTTT; cdr3_aa: CASTQNRGTEAFF; clone_size: many; d_call: TRBD1; v_call: TRBV12-3/TRBV12-4; j_call: TRBJ1-1
cdr3_nt: TGTGCCAGCAGTTACGCAGGATCCTACGAGCAGTACTTC; cdr3_aa: CASSYAGSYEQYF; clone_size: many; d_call: NA; v_call: TRBV6-2/TRBV6-3; j_call: TRBJ2-7
cdr3_nt: TGTGCCATCAGTGAAACCTGGGATACTGACGACGAGCAGTACTTC; cdr3_aa: CAISETWDTDDEQYF; clone_size: NA; d_call: NA; v_call: TRBV10-3; j_call: TRBJ2-7
cdr3_nt: TGTGCCAGCAGTTCCGGGACAGGGCCGAACACTGAAGCTTTCTTT; cdr3_aa: CASSSGTGPNTEAFF; clone_size: once; d_call: TRBD1; v_call: TRBV12-3/TRBV12-4; j_call: TRBJ1-1
cdr3_nt: TGCAGCGTTGGGGGAGGGGAAGGGTCCTCAAGCTCCTACGAGCAGTACTTC; cdr3_aa: CSVGGGEGSSSSYEQYF; clone_size: many; d_call: TRBD2; v_call: TRBV29-1; j_call: TRBJ2-7